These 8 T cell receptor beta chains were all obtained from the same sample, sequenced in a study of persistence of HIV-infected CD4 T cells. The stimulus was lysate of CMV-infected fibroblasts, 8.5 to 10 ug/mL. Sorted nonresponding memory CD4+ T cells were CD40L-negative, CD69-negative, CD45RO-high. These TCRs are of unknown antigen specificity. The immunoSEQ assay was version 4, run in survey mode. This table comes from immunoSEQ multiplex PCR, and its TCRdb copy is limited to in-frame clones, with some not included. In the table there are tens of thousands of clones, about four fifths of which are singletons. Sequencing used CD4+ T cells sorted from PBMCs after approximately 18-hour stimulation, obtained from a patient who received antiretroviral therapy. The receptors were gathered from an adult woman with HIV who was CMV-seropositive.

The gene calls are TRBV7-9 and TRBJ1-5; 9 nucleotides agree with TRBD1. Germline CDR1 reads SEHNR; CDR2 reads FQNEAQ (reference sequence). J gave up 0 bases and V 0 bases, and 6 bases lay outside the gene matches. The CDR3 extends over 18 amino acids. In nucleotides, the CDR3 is TGTGCCAGCAGCTTAGCGCTCGGGACAGGGTATAGCAATCAGCCCCAGCATTTT. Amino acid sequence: CASSLALGTGYSNQPQHF. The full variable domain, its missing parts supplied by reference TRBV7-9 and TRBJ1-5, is DTGVSQNPRHKITKRGQNVTFRCDPISEHNRLYWYRQTLGQGPEFLTYFQNEAQLEKSRLLSDRFSAERPKGSFSTLEIQRTEQGDSAMYLCASSLALGTGYSNQPQHFGDGTRLSIL.

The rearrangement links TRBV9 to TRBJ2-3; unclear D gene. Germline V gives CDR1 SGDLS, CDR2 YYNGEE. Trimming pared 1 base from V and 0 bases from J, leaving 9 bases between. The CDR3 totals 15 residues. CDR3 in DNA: TGTGCCAGCAGCGTAATGGAGCGTAGCACAGATACGCAGTATTTT. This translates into CASSVMERSTDTQYF.

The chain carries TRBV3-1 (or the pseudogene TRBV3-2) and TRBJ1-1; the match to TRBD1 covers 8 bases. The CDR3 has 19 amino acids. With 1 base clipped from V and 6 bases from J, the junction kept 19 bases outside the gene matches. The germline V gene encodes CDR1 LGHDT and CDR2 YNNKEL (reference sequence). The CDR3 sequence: CASSQGRGTGMFQISEAFF. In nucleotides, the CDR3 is TGTGCCAGCAGCCAAGGGAGGGGGACAGGAATGTTCCAAATCTCTGAAGCTTTCTTT.

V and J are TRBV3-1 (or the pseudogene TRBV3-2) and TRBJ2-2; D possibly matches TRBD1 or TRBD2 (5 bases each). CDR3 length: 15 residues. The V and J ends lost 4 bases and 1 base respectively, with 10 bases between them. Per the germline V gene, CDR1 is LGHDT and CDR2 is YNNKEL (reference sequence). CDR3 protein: CASSPRGGNTGELFF. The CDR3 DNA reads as TGTGCCAGCAGCCCCCGGGGCGGGAACACCGGGGAGCTGTTTTTT.

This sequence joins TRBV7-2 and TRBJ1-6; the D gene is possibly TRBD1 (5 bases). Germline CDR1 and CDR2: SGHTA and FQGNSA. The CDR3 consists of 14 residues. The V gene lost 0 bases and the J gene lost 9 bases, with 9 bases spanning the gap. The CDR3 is CASSLARDSSPLHF. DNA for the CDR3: TGTGCCAGCAGCTTAGCCAGGGATTCTTCACCCCTCCACTTT.

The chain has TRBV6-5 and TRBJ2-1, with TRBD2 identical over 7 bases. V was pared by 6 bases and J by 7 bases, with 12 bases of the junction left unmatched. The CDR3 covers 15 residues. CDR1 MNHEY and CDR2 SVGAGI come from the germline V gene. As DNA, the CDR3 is TGTGCCAGCAGAATCGTCGGGGGGAAGGGGAATGAGCAGTTCTTC. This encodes CASRIVGGKGNEQFF.

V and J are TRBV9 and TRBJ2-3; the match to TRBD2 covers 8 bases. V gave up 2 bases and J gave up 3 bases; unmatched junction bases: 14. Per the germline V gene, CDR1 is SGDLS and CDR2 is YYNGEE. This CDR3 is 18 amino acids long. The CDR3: CASSVSPGGGSGTDTQYF. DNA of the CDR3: TGTGCCAGCAGCGTGTCTCCCGGGGGGGGCTCAGGGACAGATACGCAGTATTTT.

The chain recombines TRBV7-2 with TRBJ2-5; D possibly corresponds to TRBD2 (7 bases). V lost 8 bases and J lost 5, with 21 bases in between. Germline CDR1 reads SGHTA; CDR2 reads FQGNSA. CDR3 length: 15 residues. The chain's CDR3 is CASSLVYGGPETQYF. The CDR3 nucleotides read TGTGCCAGCTCCCTCGTTTACGGGGGGCCGGAGACCCAGTACTTC.